This is a list of T cell receptor beta chains from one sample in a study of T cell responses to AZD1222 COVID-19 vaccine. The data were produced by immunoSEQ multiplex PCR, yet TCRdb's version contains in-frame clones alone and is incomplete. This table holds 120,000 or so clones, approximately 90% found once. Source: peripheral blood, taken 28 days after the second AZD1222 dose. All receptors derive from an adult who received the AZD1222 COVID-19 vaccine. The CDR3 runs from the conserved cysteine through the conserved F or W. A D gene is named only where the DNA matches it firmly. Part of the rows lack a size; the others show once, few, many or a class for expanded clones.

size,D,V,length,J,DNA,CDR3
once,.,TRBV18,16,TRBJ2-7,TGTGCCAGCTCATCCCTACAGGGAACCATTGTATACGAGCAGTACTTC,CASSSLQGTIVYEQYF
.,TRBD2,TRBV5-1,16,TRBJ2-2,TGCGCCAGCAGCTTGTGGCGGGAGGGCCTCACCGGGGAGCTGTTTTTT,CASSLWREGLTGELFF
.,.,TRBV4-1,15,TRBJ1-1,TGCGCCAGCAGCCAAGTCTGGAGAACAGGGAGTGAAGCTTTCTTT,CASSQVWRTGSEAFF
.,.,TRBV27,14,TRBJ1-2,TGTGCCAGCAGTTTTACAGGGCTCGGCTATGGCTACACCTTC,CASSFTGLGYGYTF
.,.,TRBV4-1,13,TRBJ2-7,TGCGCCAGCAGCCACACTACGGGCTACGAGCAGTACTTC,CASSHTTGYEQYF
.,.,TRBV7-3,15,TRBJ2-3,TGTGCCAGCACACCAGGGCCGGGACGCACAGATACGCAGTATTTT,CASTPGPGRTDTQYF
.,.,TRBV19,17,TRBJ1-4,TGTGCCAGTAGTCCAGGCGCAGGGGCCGCCCGAGATGAAAAACTGTTTTTT,CASSPGAGAARDEKLFF
.,.,TRBV28,16,TRBJ2-1,TGTGCCAGCAGTCCCCAGGGGATAGCGAACTACAATGAGCAGTTCTTC,CASSPQGIANYNEQFF
.,.,TRBV3-1/TRBV3-2,13,TRBJ2-5,TGTGCCAGCAATCGAGGGGCCCAAGAGACCCAGTACTTC,CASNRGAQETQYF
.,.,TRBV14,16,TRBJ1-2,TGTGCCAGCAGCCAAGATCGGGGCAGGGTAGTCGATGGCTACACCTTC,CASSQDRGRVVDGYTF
.,.,TRBV6-4,16,TRBJ2-6,TGTGCCAGCAGTGACTCGGAGTACTCTGGGGCCAACGTCCTGACTTTC,CASSDSEYSGANVLTF
.,.,TRBV12-3/TRBV12-4,12,TRBJ1-1,TGTGCCAGCAGCCTGAGGTACACTGAAGCTTTCTTT,CASSLRYTEAFF
.,TRBD1,TRBV7-9,16,TRBJ1-2,TGTGCCAGCAGCGCCGGCCCGGGACAGGGTGACTATGGCTACACCTTC,CASSAGPGQGDYGYTF
.,TRBD1,TRBV25-1,14,TRBJ1-2,TGTGCCAGCAGTGATCCGAGGGGGCCGTATGGCTACACCTTC,CASSDPRGPYGYTF
.,.,TRBV2,14,TRBJ1-1,TGTGCCAGCACAGAACAACAGGGGAACACTGAAGCTTTCTTT,CASTEQQGNTEAFF
.,TRBD2,TRBV28,18,TRBJ2-2,TGTGCCAGCAGTTTATCTGGCGGGAGGGTCCCGAACACCGGGGAGCTGTTTTTT,CASSLSGGRVPNTGELFF
.,TRBD2,TRBV3-1/TRBV3-2,15,TRBJ2-2,TGTGCCAGCAGGAAGAGCGGGGGGAACACCGGGGAGCTGTTTTTT,CASRKSGGNTGELFF
.,.,TRBV6-2/TRBV6-3,13,TRBJ1-2,TGTGCCAGCAGTTACCGCGGGATCTATGGCTACACCTTC,CASSYRGIYGYTF
.,.,TRBV5-6,12,TRBJ1-3,TGTGCCAGCAGCTTGGGCCTAAACACCATATATTTT,CASSLGLNTIYF
.,TRBD2,TRBV27,13,TRBJ2-1,TGTGCCAGCGGGACTAGCGGGATCAATGAGCAGTTCTTC,CASGTSGINEQFF
few,.,TRBV24-1,13,TRBJ2-3,TGTGCCACCAGTGAACAGGATAGGGATACGCAGTATTTT,CATSEQDRDTQYF
.,TRBD1,TRBV2,14,TRBJ2-2,TGTGCCAGCAGCGGAGACAGGGGAACCGGGGAGCTGTTTTTT,CASSGDRGTGELFF
.,.,TRBV11-2,13,TRBJ2-1,TGTGCCAGCAGCTTAGAGGCGTTATTAGAGCAGTTCTTC,CASSLEALLEQFF
.,TRBD1,TRBV6-5,15,TRBJ2-7,TGTGCCAGCAGCCGGGACAGGGGCTTCTCCTACGAGCAGTACTTC,CASSRDRGFSYEQYF
.,.,TRBV14,14,TRBJ2-7,TGTGCCAGCAGCCAAACCCGACAGGCCCCGGGGGAATACTTC,CASSQTRQAPGEYF
.,.,TRBV7-3,17,TRBJ1-1,TGTGCCAGCAGCTTAAGGTTTGGGACAAACAAATATTGGCGTGCTTTCTTT,CASSLRFGTNKYWRAFF
.,.,TRBV5-6,15,TRBJ1-2,TGTGCCAGCAGCCTACCGGGCCTGACGGACTATGGCTACACCTTC,CASSLPGLTDYGYTF
.,.,TRBV5-6,15,TRBJ1-5,TGTGCCAGGGCGGAGCATCAATATAGCAATCAGCCCCAGCATTTT,CARAEHQYSNQPQHF
.,.,TRBV18,12,TRBJ1-1,TGTGCCAGCTCACCCGGTAGGGCTGAAGCTTTCTTT,CASSPGRAEAFF
.,.,TRBV7-6,18,TRBJ2-2,TGTGCCAGCAGCCCCCGCTCCCGGGGGCCCAAGAACACCGGGGAGCTGTTTTTT,CASSPRSRGPKNTGELFF
.,TRBD1,TRBV9,15,TRBJ2-7,TGTGCCAGCAGCGTAGCTCCGGGACAGGGATTCGAGCAGTACTTC,CASSVAPGQGFEQYF
.,.,TRBV12-3/TRBV12-4,13,TRBJ2-5,TGTGCCAGCAGTCGAGGGCAGCAAGAGACCCAGTACTTC,CASSRGQQETQYF
.,.,TRBV30,15,TRBJ1-5,TGTGCCTGGAGTGGAGGGGTCGGTGGTTATCAGCCCCAGCATTTT,CAWSGGVGGYQPQHF